Shown below are 29 T cell receptor beta chains from a single sample sequenced in a study of early T cells in non-severe SARS-CoV-2 infection. Via MiXCR, TCRdb re-called the 5' RACE reads, giving one row per CDR3 protein. The table lists just under 85,000 distinct CDR3 sequences, around 9.3% of them singletons. Here the sequenced sample was whole blood, taken at baseline. These receptors originate from an adult who was a healthcare worker with PCR-confirmed SARS-CoV-2 infection or an uninfected control (not recorded which).

Ten or more counts support this clonotype. The chain recombines TRBV18 with TRBJ2-3, with 8 bases that match TRBD2. The ends lost 1 base at V and 8 bases at J; junction bases unmatched: 11. The germline CDR1 and CDR2 sequences are KGHSH and LQKENI. CDR3 length: 16 residues. The CDR3 DNA sequence: TGTGCCAGCTCACCACTGAGTGGCGGGAGGCAGCCTACGCAGTATTTT. It is translated as CASSPLSGGRQPTQYF.

Many counts were recorded for this clonotype. The chain has TRBV20-1 and TRBJ2-2; TRBD1 matches at 8 bases. V lost 6 bases to trimming and J lost 7 bases; unmatched junction nucleotides: 7. CDR1 is DFQATT and CDR2 is SNEGSKA in the germline V gene (reference sequence). The CDR3 contains 13 residues. This CDR3 is CSAARGQGGELFF. The CDR3 DNA reads TGCAGTGCCGCCCGAGGACAGGGCGGGGAGCTGTTTTTT.

The gene calls are TRBV27 and TRBJ2-7; 7 bases fit TRBD1. Trimming took 6 bases from V and 7 from J; bases not matched to a gene: 18. This CDR3 has 16 amino acids. CDR1 is MNHEY and CDR2 is SMNVEV in the germline V gene (reference sequence). CDR3 residues: CASSPTRDRPLWEQYF. CDR3 nucleotide sequence: TGTGCCAGCAGCCCGACCCGGGACAGACCTTTATGGGAGCAGTACTTC.

The chain is built from TRBV5-4 and TRBJ2-7, with 8 nucleotides matching TRBD2. CDR1 is SGHNT, CDR2 YYREEE, per germline (reference sequence). This CDR3 is 13 amino acids long. J gave up 6 bases and V 3 bases, and 5 bases lay outside the gene matches. The CDR3 DNA is TGTGCCAGCAGCTCTTGGACTAGCTCCGAGCAGTACTTC. It codes for CASSSWTSSEQYF.

The J gene is TRBJ1-6, the V gene TRBV28; 10 nucleotides align to TRBD1. V lost 5 bases to trimming and J lost 7 bases; unmatched junction nucleotides: 8. This CDR3 region has 16 residues. Germline CDR1 is MDHEN and CDR2 is SYDVKM. This CDR3 is CASSRDRGRNNSPLHF. For the CDR3, the DNA is TGTGCCAGCAGTCGGGACAGGGGAAGGAACAATTCACCCCTCCACTTT.

This clonotype has just a few counts. V and J are TRBV11-1 and TRBJ2-3, with 9 nucleotides matching TRBD2. This CDR3 is built from 14 residues. The V gene end was trimmed by 5 bases and the J gene end by 6 bases; junction bases not matched to a gene: 6. The germline V gene has CDR1 SGHAT and CDR2 FQDESV (reference sequence). In DNA form, the CDR3 reads TGTGCCAGCAGCGTTAGCGGGAGCAGGGATACGCAGTATTTT. This sequence encodes CASSVSGSRDTQYF.

This clonotype showed up just a few times. This chain links TRBV20-1 with TRBJ2-4; the match to TRBD2 covers 9 bases. CDR1 DFQATT and CDR2 SNEGSKA come from the germline V gene (reference sequence). The J segment lost 0 bases and the V segment lost 0 bases, leaving 15 bases of the junction unmatched. The CDR3 covers 20 residues. CDR3 coding DNA: TGCAGTGCTAGAGATCCCGGGGGCCATAGCGGGAGAGAAGCCAAAAACATTCAGTACTTC. This sequence encodes CSARDPGGHSGREAKNIQYF.

The chain uses TRBV30 and TRBJ1-3; 7 bases are a match to TRBD1. This CDR3 is built from 13 residues. From germline, CDR1 is GTSNPN and CDR2 SVGIG (reference sequence). The V gene end was trimmed by 5 bases and the J gene end by 5 bases; junction bases not matched to a gene: 6. DNA of the CDR3: TGTGCCTGGGAAAGGGGGCATCGAAACACCATATATTTT. Its translation is CAWERGHRNTIYF.

In this sample, this clonotype turned up a few times. The chain carries TRBV5-1 and TRBJ1-2; 9 bases fit TRBD1. The CDR3 loop spans 17 amino acids. After removal of 4 bases from V and 4 bases from J, the junction contained 14 bases not matched to a gene. From germline, CDR1 is SGHRS and CDR2 YFSETQ. The CDR3 spells CASSLVGTGPGVYGYTF. The CDR3 DNA follows: TGCGCCAGCAGCCTCGTAGGGACAGGGCCTGGCGTCTATGGCTACACCTTC.

The DNA for the CDR3 is TGTGCCAGCAGCAAAATGGGGCAGGAAGATACGCAGTATTTT. Translated: CASSKMGQEDTQYF. The J gene is TRBJ2-3, the V gene TRBV21-1; no check of the table's D call, TRBD1, against the DNA was made. TRBV21-1 is a pseudogene segment. The CDR3 loop spans 14 amino acids.

The chain's CDR3 is CASSPGAQMETQYF. CDR3 nucleotide sequence: TGTGCCAGCAGCCCCGGGGCTCAGATGGAGACCCAGTACTTC. V and J are TRBV7-2 and TRBJ2-5; either TRBD1 or TRBD2 may fit D (5 bases each). The V end lost 5 bases, the J end lost 5 bases, and 15 bases lay between the germline ends. Germline values: CDR1 SGHTA, CDR2 FQGNSA. This CDR3 region has 14 residues.

The chain links TRBV3-1 to TRBJ2-4; TRBD1 or TRBD2 may be the D gene (5 bases each). The germline gives CDR1 LGHDT, CDR2 YNNKEL (reference sequence). The CDR3 extends over 16 amino acids. Trimming shortened V by 1 base and J by 3 bases, and 13 bases separated the two germline ends. CDR3 DNA: TGTGCCAGCAGCCAAGTTCTTAATGGGGGCAAAAACATTCAGTACTTC. Amino acids: CASSQVLNGGKNIQYF. The full variable domain, completed using reference TRBV3-1 and TRBJ2-4, is DTAVSQTPKYLVTQMGNDKSIKCEQNLGHDTMYWYKQDSKKFLKIMFSYNNKELIINETVPNRFSPKSPDKAHLNLHINSLELGDSAVYFCASSQVLNGGKNIQYFGAGTRLSVL.

In its sample, this clonotype was seen a few times. The chain employs TRBV4-2 and TRBJ1-3; 10 nucleotides match TRBD1. The CDR3 loop spans 16 amino acids. The germline gives CDR1 LGHNA, CDR2 YNFKEQ. The V gene end was trimmed by 2 bases and the J gene end by 3 bases; junction bases not matched to a gene: 4. The CDR3: CASSQKDRGHGNTIYF. The CDR3 coding sequence is TGTGCCAGCAGCCAAAAAGACAGGGGGCATGGAAACACCATATATTTT.

CDR3 DNA: TGCGCCAGCAGCTTGGGACTAGCGGACGCCTCCGAGCGTTTCTTC. It encodes CASSLGLADASERFF. The V gene is TRBV5-1, the J gene TRBJ2-1; 9 nucleotides agree with TRBD2. Per the germline V gene, CDR1 is SGHRS and CDR2 is YFSETQ. The CDR3 extends over 15 amino acids. V lost 0 bases, J lost 16 bases, and 14 bases stayed unmatched.

The J gene is TRBJ2-1, the V gene TRBV20-1; tentatively, D is TRBD2 (6 bases). The CDR3 extends over 14 amino acids. Trimming left V 2 bases short and J 2 bases short, with 10 bases between. Looked up from germline, CDR1 is DFQATT and CDR2 is SNEGSKA (reference sequence). CDR3 amino acids: CSARNGGPYNEQFF. Here the CDR3 DNA reads TGCAGTGCTAGAAACGGGGGTCCCTACAATGAGCAGTTCTTC.

V is TRBV20-1 and J is TRBJ2-7; 10 nucleotides align to TRBD1. The germline CDR1 and CDR2 sequences are DFQATT and SNEGSKA (reference sequence). The length of the CDR3 is 15 residues. V trimming: 0 bases; J trimming: 2 bases; junction bases outside the gene matches: 4. CDR3 sequence (DNA): TGCAGTGCTAGAGATCCGGGACAGGGGACCTACGAGCAGTACTTC. This sequence encodes CSARDPGQGTYEQYF.

This clonotype was found a few times. The chain employs TRBV7-2 and TRBJ2-1; D perhaps matches TRBD1 (6 bases). Trimming shortened V by 3 bases and J by 2 bases, and 14 bases separated the two germline ends. This CDR3 region has 16 residues. The V gene's germline CDR1 is SGHTA and CDR2 FQGNSA. The CDR3 DNA follows: TGTGCCAGCAGCTTTTCCAGGGGCATCCCCTACAATGAGCAGTTCTTC. It translates to CASSFSRGIPYNEQFF.

This clonotype has a count of ten or more. The chain carries TRBV9 and TRBJ1-3; 10 bases map to TRBD1. The J segment lost 1 base and the V segment lost 4 bases, leaving 11 bases of the junction unmatched. The CDR3 totals 18 residues. Germline V lookup: CDR1 SGDLS, CDR2 YYNGEE. The CDR3 nucleotides are TGTGCCAGCAGCAAATCCGGGACAGGGGCCTCATCTGGAAACACCATATATTTT. Amino acids: CASSKSGTGASSGNTIYF.

This sequence joins TRBV10-3 and TRBJ2-7, with 7 bases identical to TRBD2. The ends lost 8 bases at V and 6 bases at J; junction bases unmatched: 13. Germline V gene data show CDR1 as ENHRY and CDR2 as SYGVKD. This CDR3 comprises 14 residues. The CDR3 DNA reads as TGTGCCATCTCCCCCGGGGCGGGAGTAACCGAGCAGTACTTC. It is translated as CAISPGAGVTEQYF.

The chain couples TRBV11-3 to TRBJ2-3; 7 nucleotides line up with TRBD1. Trimming at V came to 5 bases and at J to 4 bases, leaving 9 bases not matched to a gene. The CDR3 covers 15 residues. Germline V lookup: CDR1 SGHNT, CDR2 YENEEA. Written as DNA, the CDR3 is TGTGCCAGCAGCCAAGGGGGCGGTAGCGCAGATACGCAGTATTTT. Translating gives CASSQGGGSADTQYF.

The gene calls are TRBV24-1 and TRBJ2-2; D is unclear. The CDR3 length is 12 residues. The germline gives CDR1 KGHDR, CDR2 SFDVKD. Trimming removed 5 bases at V and 7 bases at J, with 7 bases between. In DNA form, the CDR3 reads TGTGCCACCAGTGTCTCGGGCGGGGAGCTGTTTTTT. Translated: CATSVSGGELFF.

This chain links TRBV6-4 with TRBJ2-2; D call uncertain. Trimming took 3 bases from V and 0 from J, leaving 5 bases between them. This CDR3 has 14 amino acids. The germline CDR1 and CDR2 sequences are MRHNA and SNTAGT. CDR3 nucleotides: TGTGCCAGCAGTGAGAGTTCGAACACCGGGGAGCTGTTTTTT. This sequence encodes CASSESSNTGELFF.

This clonotype was counted only a few times. The chain combines TRBV4-2 with TRBJ1-6; 7 bases line up with TRBD1. V shed 10 bases, J shed 7 bases, and the junction held 10 bases outside the gene matches. Germline-derived CDR1 and CDR2 are LGHNA and YNFKEQ. This CDR3 is 14 amino acids long. The CDR3 spells CATSSGTVNSPLHF. In DNA, the CDR3 is TGTGCCACCTCCTCGGGGACAGTGAATTCACCCCTCCACTTT.

This clonotype was found a few times. V usage is TRBV30 and J usage is TRBJ2-7; 8 nucleotides align to TRBD1. Germline lookup yields CDR1 GTSNPN and CDR2 SVGIG (reference sequence). The CDR3 is 12 residues long. Trimming cost V 8 bases and J 2 bases; bases outside gene matches: 5. The CDR3 sequence is CAQGQGTYEQYF. The CDR3 DNA reads as TGTGCCCAAGGACAGGGCACCTACGAGCAGTACTTC.

This clonotype was recorded many times. The chain combines TRBV7-9 with TRBJ2-1; D not resolved. CDR1 is SEHNR, CDR2 FQNEAQ, per germline (reference sequence). This CDR3 comprises 12 residues. The ends were cut back, 6 bases at V and 10 bases at J, with 13 bases in the middle. CDR3 in DNA: TGTGCCAGCAGACATCAGACTGTAGAGCAGTTCTTC. Amino acid sequence: CASRHQTVEQFF.

This clonotype was found a few times. The V call is TRBV5-1, the J call TRBJ2-3; 8 bases align to TRBD2. V gave up 1 base and J gave up 4 bases; unmatched junction bases: 11. There are 17 residues in the CDR3. The germline V gene has CDR1 SGHRS and CDR2 YFSETQ. In DNA form, the CDR3 reads TGCGCCAGCAGCTTGCGGATGAGCGGGAGCCGTGCAGATACGCAGTATTTT. Translating gives CASSLRMSGSRADTQYF.

This clonotype was observed many times. V gene TRBV13 combines with J gene TRBJ2-1; 9 positions agree with TRBD2. V was clipped by 4 bases and J by 7 bases; unmatched bases: 17. Germline CDR1 reads PRHDT; CDR2 reads FYEKMQ (reference sequence). The CDR3 loop spans 18 amino acids. The CDR3 protein is CASSSLLGLAKRRNEQFF. In DNA, the CDR3 is TGTGCCAGCAGCTCCCTCTTGGGACTAGCAAAGCGCCGGAATGAGCAGTTCTTC.

The V call is TRBV5-1, the J call TRBJ2-5; D is unresolved. The CDR3 sequence is 13 residues long. Trimming cost V 0 bases and J 1 base, with 4 bases left between them. Germline V gene lookup returns CDR1 SGHRS and CDR2 YFSETQ. The CDR3 DNA sequence: TGCGCCAGCAGCTTGGGGTTCCAAGAGACCCAGTACTTC. Translation gives CASSLGFQETQYF.

This clonotype was found a few times. J is TRBJ1-2 and V is TRBV12-3 or TRBV12-4, with no clear D. CDR3 length: 15 amino acids. The V end lost 0 bases, the J end lost 6 bases, and 14 bases lay between the germline ends. The CDR3 sequence is CASSLAHTVGDGYTF. The CDR3 DNA is TGTGCCAGCAGTTTAGCGCACACAGTTGGGGATGGCTACACCTTC.